This TCR beta chain derives from a study of blood T cell repertoires in COVID-19. For the study at large: Samples of COVID-19 (acute and convalescent) were obtained from the United States, Italy and Spain. The cDNA or gDNA used as material had been derived from T cells, B-cell-depleted T cells, or PBMCs.

In the original processing: Reference gene primer amplification gave estimated nucleated cell counts. TCRdb's table, derived via immunoSEQ multiplex PCR, lists solely in-frame clones and lacks some. V and J calls and clone size are as listed in that table; D and trimming were resolved from the DNA. The sample has about 49,000 clones; around 83% are singletons. The origin of this receptor is a man aged 35 to 55 with active COVID-19. The sequencing input was peripheral blood.

The CDR3 protein is CASSPRPTGVDIYGYTF. DNA for the CDR3: TGTGCCAGCTCACCACGCCCCACCGGAGTGGATATCTATGGCTACACCTTC. The chain employs TRBV18 and TRBJ1-2; D remains ambiguous. The CDR3 is made up of 17 amino acids. From germline, CDR1 is KGHSH and CDR2 LQKENI. The V gene lost 1 base and the J gene lost 4 bases, with 19 bases spanning the gap.